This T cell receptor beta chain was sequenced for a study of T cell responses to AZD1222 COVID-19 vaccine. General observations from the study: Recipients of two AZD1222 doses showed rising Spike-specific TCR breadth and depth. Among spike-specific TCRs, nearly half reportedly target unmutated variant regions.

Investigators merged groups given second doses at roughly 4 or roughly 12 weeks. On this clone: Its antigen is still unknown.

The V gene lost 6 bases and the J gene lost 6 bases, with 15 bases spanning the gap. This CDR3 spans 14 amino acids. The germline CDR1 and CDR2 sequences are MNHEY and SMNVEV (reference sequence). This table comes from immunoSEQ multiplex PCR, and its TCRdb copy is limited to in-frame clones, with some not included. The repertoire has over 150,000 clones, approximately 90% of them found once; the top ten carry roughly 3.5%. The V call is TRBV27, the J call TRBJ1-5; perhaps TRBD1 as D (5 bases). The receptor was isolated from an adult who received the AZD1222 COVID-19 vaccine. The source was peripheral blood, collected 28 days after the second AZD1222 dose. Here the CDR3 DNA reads TGTGCCAGCAGCCCTTTGGGACCTCTTCAGCCCCAGCATTTT. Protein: CASSPLGPLQPQHF.